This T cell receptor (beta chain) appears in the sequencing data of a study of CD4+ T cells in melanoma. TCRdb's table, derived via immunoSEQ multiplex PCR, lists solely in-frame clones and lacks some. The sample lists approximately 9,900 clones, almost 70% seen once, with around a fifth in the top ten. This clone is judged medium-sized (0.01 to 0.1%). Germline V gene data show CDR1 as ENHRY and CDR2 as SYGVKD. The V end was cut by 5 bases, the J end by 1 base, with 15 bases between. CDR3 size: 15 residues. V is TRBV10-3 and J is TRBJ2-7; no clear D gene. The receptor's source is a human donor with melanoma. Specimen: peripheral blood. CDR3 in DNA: TGTGCCATCAGTTTGGAGCCAGATAAGTCCTACGAGCAGTACTTC. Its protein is CAISLEPDKSYEQYF.